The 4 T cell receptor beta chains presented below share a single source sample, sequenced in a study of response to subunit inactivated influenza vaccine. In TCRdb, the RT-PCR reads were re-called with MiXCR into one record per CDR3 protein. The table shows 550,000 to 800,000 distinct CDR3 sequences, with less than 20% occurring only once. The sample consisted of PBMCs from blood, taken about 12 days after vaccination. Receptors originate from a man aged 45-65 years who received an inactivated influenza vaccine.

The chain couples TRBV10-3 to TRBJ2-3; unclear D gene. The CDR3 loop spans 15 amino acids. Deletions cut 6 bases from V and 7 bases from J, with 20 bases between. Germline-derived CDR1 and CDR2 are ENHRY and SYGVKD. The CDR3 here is CAISEGAPRGNTQYF. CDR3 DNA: TGTGCCATCAGCGAAGGAGCCCCCCGCGGTAATACGCAGTATTTT.

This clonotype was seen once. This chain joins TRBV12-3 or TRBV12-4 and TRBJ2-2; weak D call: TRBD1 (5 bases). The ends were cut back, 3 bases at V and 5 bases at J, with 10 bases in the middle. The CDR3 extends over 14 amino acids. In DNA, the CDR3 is TGTGCCAGCAGTTTCAACAGACAGACCGGGGAGCTGTTTTTT. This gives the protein CASSFNRQTGELFF.

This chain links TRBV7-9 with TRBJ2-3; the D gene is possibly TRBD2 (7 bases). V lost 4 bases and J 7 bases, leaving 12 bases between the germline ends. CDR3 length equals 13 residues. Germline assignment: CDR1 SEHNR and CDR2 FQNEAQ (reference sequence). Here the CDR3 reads CASSWRGLNTQYF. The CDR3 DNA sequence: TGTGCCAGCAGCTGGCGGGGGCTAAATACGCAGTATTTT.

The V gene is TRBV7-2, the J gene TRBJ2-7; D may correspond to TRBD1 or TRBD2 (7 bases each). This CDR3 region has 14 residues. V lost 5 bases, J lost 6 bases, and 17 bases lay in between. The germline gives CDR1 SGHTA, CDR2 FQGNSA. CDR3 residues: CASSTKTGRGEQYF. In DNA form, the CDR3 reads TGTGCCAGCAGCACTAAGACAGGGAGGGGCGAGCAGTACTTC.